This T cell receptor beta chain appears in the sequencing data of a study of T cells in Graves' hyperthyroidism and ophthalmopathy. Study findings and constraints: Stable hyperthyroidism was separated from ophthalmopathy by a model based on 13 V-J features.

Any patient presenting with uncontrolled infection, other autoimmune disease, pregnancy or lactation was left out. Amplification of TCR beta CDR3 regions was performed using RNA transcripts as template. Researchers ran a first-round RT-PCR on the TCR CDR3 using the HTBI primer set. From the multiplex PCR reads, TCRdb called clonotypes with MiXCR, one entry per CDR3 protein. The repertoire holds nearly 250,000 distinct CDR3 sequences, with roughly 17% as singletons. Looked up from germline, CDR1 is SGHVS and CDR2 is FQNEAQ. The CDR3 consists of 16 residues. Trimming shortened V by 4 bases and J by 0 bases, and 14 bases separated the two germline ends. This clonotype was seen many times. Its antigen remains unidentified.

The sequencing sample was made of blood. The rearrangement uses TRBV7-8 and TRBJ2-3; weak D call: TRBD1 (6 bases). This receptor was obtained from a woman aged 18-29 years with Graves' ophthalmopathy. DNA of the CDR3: TGTGCCAGCAGCTCCTGGACAGACCCTAGCACAGATACGCAGTATTTT. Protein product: CASSSWTDPSTDTQYF.